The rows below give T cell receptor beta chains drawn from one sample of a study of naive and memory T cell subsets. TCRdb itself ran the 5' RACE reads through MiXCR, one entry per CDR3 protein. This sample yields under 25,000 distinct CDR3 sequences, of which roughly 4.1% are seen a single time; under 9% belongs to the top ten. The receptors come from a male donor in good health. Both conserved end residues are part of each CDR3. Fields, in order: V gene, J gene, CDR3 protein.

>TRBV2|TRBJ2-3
CASSEAGASTDTQYF
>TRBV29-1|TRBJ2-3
CSVVGTAATNTQYF
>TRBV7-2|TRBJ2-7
CASSPLAGGLNEQYF
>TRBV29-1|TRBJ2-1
CSVVSAGVSLEQFF
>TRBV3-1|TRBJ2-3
CASSQLLLGTTDTQYF
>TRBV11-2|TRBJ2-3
CASSLDASTDTQYF
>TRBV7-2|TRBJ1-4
CASSLDRGREKLFF
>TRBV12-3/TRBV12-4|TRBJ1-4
CASRRTGGATNEKLFF
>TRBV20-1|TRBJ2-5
CSARDGGLETQYF
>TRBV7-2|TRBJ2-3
CASSLGQADTQYF
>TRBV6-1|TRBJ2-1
CASSEFTGWGEQFF
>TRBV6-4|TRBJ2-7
CASSDPGQDYEQYF
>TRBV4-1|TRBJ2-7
CASSSTGTSRYEQYF
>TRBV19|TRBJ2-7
CASSYPSSYEQYF
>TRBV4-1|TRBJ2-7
CASSQEGGGQVYEQYF
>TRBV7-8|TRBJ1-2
CASSIGLRTNYGYTF
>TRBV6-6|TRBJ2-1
CASSYSLAGAYGDEQFF
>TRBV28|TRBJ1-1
CASSSFRGNTEAFF
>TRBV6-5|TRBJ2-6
CASRTTGTGSSGANVLTF
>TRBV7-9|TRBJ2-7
CASSQGDGVPYEQYF
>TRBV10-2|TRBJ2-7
CASAPTGAQTSSYEQYF
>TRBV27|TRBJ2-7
CASSLSTTGAPTYEQYF
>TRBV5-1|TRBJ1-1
CASSEHGGTEAFF
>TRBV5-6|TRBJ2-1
CASSLLAGVNEQFF
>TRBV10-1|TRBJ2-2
CASSNRETGELFF
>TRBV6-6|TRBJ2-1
CASSYRLTRWRGDNEQFF